The T cell receptor beta chain described here comes from a study of blood T cell repertoires in COVID-19. Repertoires were generated with immunoSEQ multiplex PCR, while TCRdb's copy carries only in-frame clones and drops some. The data show fewer than 450,000 clones, 90% seen once. The CDR3 totals 16 residues. V lost 0 bases and J lost 3; bases outside the gene matches: 8. Germline V gene sequence: CDR1 MNHEY, CDR2 SMNVEV (reference sequence). The TCR originated in a young man who had recovered from COVID-19. The specimen was PBMCs or T cells enriched from blood (not recorded which). The chain combines TRBV27 with TRBJ2-7, with 7 bases that match TRBD2. This CDR3 reads CASSLSTAGAFYEQYF. DNA for the CDR3: TGTGCCAGCAGTTTATCGACGGCGGGAGCATTCTACGAGCAGTACTTC.